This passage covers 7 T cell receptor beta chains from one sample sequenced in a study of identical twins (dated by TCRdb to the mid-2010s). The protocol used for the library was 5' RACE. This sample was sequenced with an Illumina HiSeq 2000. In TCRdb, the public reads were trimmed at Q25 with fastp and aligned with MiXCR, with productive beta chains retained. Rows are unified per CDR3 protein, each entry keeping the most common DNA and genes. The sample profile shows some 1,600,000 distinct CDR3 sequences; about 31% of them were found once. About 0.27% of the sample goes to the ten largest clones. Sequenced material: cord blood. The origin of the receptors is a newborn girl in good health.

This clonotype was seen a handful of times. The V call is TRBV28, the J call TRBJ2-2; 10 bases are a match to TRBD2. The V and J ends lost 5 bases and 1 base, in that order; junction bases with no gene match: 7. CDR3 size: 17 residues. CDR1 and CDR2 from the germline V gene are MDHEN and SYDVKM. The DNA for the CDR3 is TGTGCCAGCAGTCCCTCTCGACTAGCGGGGAACACCGGGGAGCTGTTTTTT. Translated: CASSPSRLAGNTGELFF.

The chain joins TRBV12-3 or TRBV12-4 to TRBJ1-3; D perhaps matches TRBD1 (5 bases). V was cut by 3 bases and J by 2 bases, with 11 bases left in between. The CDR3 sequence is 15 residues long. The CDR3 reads CASSFGGSPGNTIYF. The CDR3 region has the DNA TGTGCCAGCAGTTTCGGGGGTTCCCCTGGAAACACCATATATTTT.

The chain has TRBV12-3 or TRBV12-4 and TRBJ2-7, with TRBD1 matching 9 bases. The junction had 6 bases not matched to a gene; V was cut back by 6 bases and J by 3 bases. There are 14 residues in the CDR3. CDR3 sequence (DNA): TGTGCCAGCAGCGACAGGGGGGTACTCTACGAGCAGTACTTC. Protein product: CASSDRGVLYEQYF.

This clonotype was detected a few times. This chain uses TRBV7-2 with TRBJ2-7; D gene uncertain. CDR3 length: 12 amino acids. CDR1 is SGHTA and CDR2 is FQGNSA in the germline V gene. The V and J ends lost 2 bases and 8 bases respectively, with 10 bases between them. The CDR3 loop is CASSLIPQKQYF. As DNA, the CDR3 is TGTGCCAGCAGCTTAATCCCACAAAAGCAGTACTTC.

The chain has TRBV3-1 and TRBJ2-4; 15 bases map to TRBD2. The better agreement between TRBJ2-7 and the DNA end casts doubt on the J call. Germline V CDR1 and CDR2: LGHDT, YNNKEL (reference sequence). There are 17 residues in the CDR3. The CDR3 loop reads CASSRGLAGGFSYEQYF. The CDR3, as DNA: TGTGCCAGCAGCCGGGGACTAGCGGGGGGCTTCTCCTACGAGCAGTACTTC.

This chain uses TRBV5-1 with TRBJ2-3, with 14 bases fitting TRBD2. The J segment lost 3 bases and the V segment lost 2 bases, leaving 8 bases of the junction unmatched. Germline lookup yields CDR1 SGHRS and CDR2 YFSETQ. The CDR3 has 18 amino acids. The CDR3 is CASSFTGTSGSSTDTQYF. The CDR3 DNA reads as TGCGCCAGCAGCTTTACCGGGACTAGCGGGAGTTCGACAGATACGCAGTATTTT.

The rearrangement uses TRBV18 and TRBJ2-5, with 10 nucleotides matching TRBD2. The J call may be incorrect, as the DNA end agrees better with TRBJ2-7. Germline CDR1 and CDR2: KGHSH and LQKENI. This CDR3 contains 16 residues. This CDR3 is CASSTKRGGRGYEQYF. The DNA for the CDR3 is TGTGCCAGCTCAACCAAGCGGGGGGGCCGAGGCTACGAGCAGTACTTC.